This TCR beta chain was sequenced during a study of blood T cell repertoires in COVID-19. Study-wide context: The origin of the acute and convalescent COVID-19 samples was the United States, Italy and Spain. PBMCs, B-cell-depleted T cells, or T cells were the source of the cDNA or gDNA that made up the material.

A single count supports this clone. In the source study's methods: Reference gene primer amplification yielded estimated nucleated cell counts. Using immunoSEQ multiplex PCR, the repertoire was profiled, and TCRdb retains in-frame clones only, with some absent. That table furnishes V, J and clone size, whereas the DNA furnished D and trimming. The data show fewer than 300,000 clones, 70% to 90% seen once. Germline lookup yields CDR1 SGHTA and CDR2 FQGNSA. V lost 2 bases, J lost 9 bases, and 16 bases lay in between. The CDR3 spans 14 residues. The sequenced material came from PBMCs or T cells enriched from blood (not recorded which). This TCR derives from a man younger than 30 who had recovered from COVID-19. The V call is TRBV7-2, the J call TRBJ2-5; possibly TRBD1 for D (6 bases). The CDR3 here is CASSLLRTALPQYF. In nucleotides, the CDR3 is TGTGCCAGCAGCTTATTGCGGACAGCGCTTCCCCAGTACTTC. Full variable domain (remainder filled in from reference TRBV7-2 and TRBJ2-5): GAGVSQSPSNKVTEKGKDVELRCDPISGHTALYWYRQSLGQGLEFLIYFQGNSAPDKSGLPSDRFSAERTGGSVSTLTIQRTQQEDSAVYLCASSLLRTALPQYFGPGTRLLVL.